These 21 T cell receptor beta chains share one sample of origin, sequenced in a study of CD8+ T cells in alopecia areata. The sorting of pooled cutaneous lymph node cells relied on CD4, CD8alpha, NKG2D, NKG2ACE and other markers. Once RNA had been extracted, it was reverse transcribed into cDNA to act as the sequencing template. Data came from immunoSEQ multiplex PCR; TCRdb stores just in-frame clones and leaves some out. The specimen gives over 250,000 clones without singletons; the ten biggest hold about 1.2%. Sequencing was carried out using CD4+ T cells sorted from a lymph node. These receptors were taken from a C3H/HeJ mouse with alopecia areata. This mouse strain has H2-k as its MHC haplotype.

As regards this clone: The gene symbols are mouse symbols. The CDR3 DNA, read in part, is TGTGCTAGCAGTAGGGGGGACAGGGGGCGCGCT. Amino acid sequence: CASSRGDRGRA. The complete CDR3 reads CASSRGDRGRAEQFF. The rearrangement uses TRBV17 and TRBJ2-1; TRBD1 matches 12 bases. The read finishes 4 residues shy of the CDR3 end, and the germline J gene is used to complete it. Looked up from germline, CDR1 is MNHDT and CDR2 is YYDKIL. The CDR3 has 15 amino acids. The whole variable domain, filled in from reference TRBV17 and TRBJ2-1, reads DTTVKQNPRYKLARVGKPVNLICSQTMNHDTMYWYQKKPNQAPKLLLFYYDKILNREADTFEKFQSSRPNNSFCSLYIGSAGLEYSAMYLCASSRGDRGRAEQFFGPGTRLTVL.

Only a few counts were recorded for this clone. The gene names given are mouse names. The read ends 4 residues shy of where the CDR3 ends; the end is completed using the germline J gene. V gene TRBV1 combines with J gene TRBJ2-7; 9 bases map to TRBD2. CDR1 and CDR2 from the germline V gene are NSQYPW and LRSPGD (reference sequence). This CDR3 contains 14 residues. CDR3 bases read: TGCACCTGCAGTGCAGCGGACTGGGGATAT. It codes for CTCSAADWGY. The entire CDR3 sequence reads CTCSAADWGYEQYF.

On this clone: The gene names here belong to mouse. Read data end 4 residues before the CDR3 end; the end is taken from the germline J gene. The chain joins TRBV13-2 to TRBJ1-2; 7 nucleotides agree with TRBD1. Germline loops: CDR1 NNHNN, CDR2 SYGAGS (reference sequence). This CDR3 spans 13 amino acids. The sequenced part of the CDR3 DNA is TGTGCCAGCGGTGCCCACAGGGGATCC. Translated: CASGAHRGS. The CDR3 as a whole reads CASGAHRGSDYTF.

Note on this clone: Mouse names are used for the genes. Read coverage stops 4 residues before the CDR3 terminus; the germline J gene supplies the remainder. The V and J genes are TRBV13-2 and TRBJ1-2, with 8 positions matching TRBD1. Germline lookup yields CDR1 NNHNN and CDR2 SYGAGS (reference sequence). V dropped 2 bases and J dropped 0; count of bases not matched to a gene: 6. CDR3 length: 16 residues. CDR3 DNA, as far as it was read: TGTGCCAGCGGTGAAGGACCACAGGGGGCAAACTCC. This sequence encodes CASGEGPQGANS. The full CDR3 protein reads CASGEGPQGANSDYTF.

This clone was found a few times. Gene and germline names: mouse. The DNA ends 4 residues before the CDR3 does, and the rest of the CDR3 is filled in from the germline J gene. This rearrangement joins TRBV19 to TRBJ2-7; 10 bases line up with TRBD2. The CDR3 extends over 13 amino acids. In germline, CDR1 is FNHDT, CDR2 SITEND (reference sequence). The covered CDR3 bases are TGTGCCAGCACCCCGACTGGGGGGAAT. Translating gives CASTPTGGN. The entire CDR3 reads CASTPTGGNEQYF.

This clone was counted a few times. Any gene name here is a mouse gene name. The sequence runs out 4 residues before the end of the CDR3; the remainder is reconstructed from the germline J gene. The chain links TRBV19 to TRBJ2-1; 7 nucleotides agree with TRBD2. The length of the CDR3 is 14 residues. Germline-derived CDR1 and CDR2 are FNHDT and SITEND (reference sequence). The junction had 1 base not matched to a gene; V was cut back by 1 base and J by 3 bases. The covered CDR3 bases are TGTGCCAGCAGTATAACTGGGGTCTATGCT. Protein product: CASSITGVYA. The CDR3 as a whole reads CASSITGVYAEQFF.

This clone has only a few counts. Gene and germline names: mouse. The CDR3 end lies 4 residues beyond the end of the read and is filled in from the germline J gene. The V gene is TRBV19, the J gene TRBJ2-5; 14 bases match TRBD2. The CDR3 runs to 15 residues. Germline lookup yields CDR1 FNHDT and CDR2 SITEND (reference sequence). CDR3 DNA, as far as it was read: TGTGCCAGCAGTCGGGACTGGGGGGGCGCAGAC. It translates to CASSRDWGGAD. The full CDR3 protein reads CASSRDWGGADTQYF.

There are many counts of this clone. Mouse gene names and germline throughout. The read ends 4 residues early relative to the CDR3; the germline J gene fills the gap. Other nucleotide sequences from this sample produce the same CDR3. This chain joins TRBV12-1 and TRBJ1-2, with D possibly being TRBD1 (6 bases). This CDR3 has 14 amino acids. The germline V gene encodes CDR1 SGHSN and CDR2 HYEKVE. Trimming shortened V by 0 bases and J by 3 bases, and 10 bases separated the two germline ends. CDR3 bases read: TGTGCCAGCTCTCTCGGGGGGGCACACTCC. Amino acid sequence: CASSLGGAHS. The whole CDR3 protein reads CASSLGGAHSDYTF.

In its sample, this clone was seen a few times. Genes and germline come from the mouse. Read sequence stops 4 residues before the CDR3 end, and the germline J gene provides the missing end. This rearrangement joins TRBV31 to TRBJ2-4; D possibly corresponds to TRBD2 (6 bases). CDR3 length: 14 amino acids. The V gene lost 0 bases and the J gene lost 3 bases, with 10 bases spanning the gap. CDR1 and CDR2 from the germline V gene are GKSSPN and SITVG. The CDR3 region is CAWSLVLGQNTLYF. CDR3 bases read: TGTGCCTGGAGTCTAGTGCTGGGGCAAAAC.

In regard to this clone: The genes are named according to mouse. The CDR3 end is not reached by the read, which stops 4 residues before it; the germline J gene fills it in. The rearrangement joins TRBV13-3 to TRBJ2-5; tentative D call: TRBD1 (7 bases). Between the trimmed V and J ends, which lost 3 bases and 2 bases, there was a span of 10 bases. Germline CDR1 is NNHDY and CDR2 is SYVADS. The CDR3 contains 14 residues. The CDR3 loop reads CASSGGGGQDTQYF. The part of the CDR3 DNA that was read is TGTGCCAGCAGTGGAGGGGGCGGCCAAGAC.

In this sample, this clone turned up a few times. Genes and germline come from the mouse. The missing CDR3 end, 4 residues past where the read stops, is filled in from the germline J gene. The V and J genes are TRBV5 and TRBJ2-7; D is possibly TRBD1 (5 bases). V dropped 0 bases and J dropped 1 base, with 10 bases sitting between them. The CDR3 contains 15 residues. Per germline, CDR1 LGHNA and CDR2 YNLKQL (reference sequence). The CDR3 spells CASSQDGGQSYEQYF. The CDR3 bases that were read are TGTGCCAGCAGCCAAGATGGAGGACAATCCTAT.

With respect to this clone: Gene names follow the mouse nomenclature. The read halts 4 residues ahead of the CDR3 end, with the missing end drawn from the germline J gene. The J gene is TRBJ2-1, the V gene TRBV31; 7 bases agree with TRBD2. The CDR3 contains 15 residues. Germline CDR1 and CDR2: GKSSPN and SITVG. The V and J ends lost 0 bases and 2 bases, in that order; junction bases with no gene match: 4. The CDR3 region is CAWSLAGGYYAEQFF. The covered CDR3 bases are TGTGCCTGGAGTCTAGCTGGGGGATACTATGCT.

A note on this clone: Gene names follow the mouse nomenclature. The CDR3 bases that were read are TGTGCTAGCAGTAGAAAGACTGGGGGGTCCGGG. This encodes CASSRKTGGSG. Given in full, the CDR3 is CASSRKTGGSGQLYF. The V and J genes are TRBV17 and TRBJ2-2, with 10 bases fitting TRBD2. Read sequence stops 4 residues before the CDR3 end, and the germline J gene provides the missing end. V gave up 2 bases and J gave up 6 bases; unmatched junction bases: 3. Germline loops: CDR1 MNHDT, CDR2 YYDKIL. The CDR3 totals 15 residues. The whole variable domain, filled in from reference TRBV17 and TRBJ2-2, reads DTTVKQNPRYKLARVGKPVNLICSQTMNHDTMYWYQKKPNQAPKLLLFYYDKILNREADTFEKFQSSRPNNSFCSLYIGSAGLEYSAMYLCASSRKTGGSGQLYFGEGSKLTVL.

A few counts support this clone. Germline and genes: mouse. The read terminates 4 residues before the CDR3 end, so the remaining end is supplied by the germline J gene. V and J are TRBV31 and TRBJ2-5, with D uncertain. The CDR3 loop spans 12 amino acids. Germline CDR1 reads GKSSPN; CDR2 reads SITVG. With 3 bases removed from V and 1 base from J, the gap between germline ends came to 5 bases. The CDR3 reads CAWSTHQDTQYF. The CDR3 bases that were read are TGTGCCTGGAGCACACACCAAGAC.

This clone has a handful of counts. Gene names follow the mouse nomenclature. Read coverage stops 4 residues before the CDR3 terminus; the germline J gene supplies the remainder. This chain joins TRBV1 and TRBJ2-5; the D gene is possibly TRBD1 (5 bases). Germline lookup yields CDR1 NSQYPW and CDR2 LRSPGD (reference sequence). V dropped 0 bases and J dropped 3 bases, with 7 bases sitting between them. The CDR3 covers 14 residues. The CDR3 protein is CTCSAEEGQDTQYF. Incomplete CDR3 DNA: TGCACCTGCAGTGCAGAGGAGGGGCAAGAC.

In regard to this clone: These gene names are mouse names. The CDR3 end lies 4 residues beyond the end of the read and is filled in from the germline J gene. The rearrangement joins TRBV13-1 to TRBJ2-2; TRBD1 is a possible D gene (5 bases). There are 14 residues in the CDR3. The V gene's germline CDR1 is NSHNY and CDR2 SYGAGN. V gave up 4 bases and J gave up 4 bases, with 11 bases separating them. The DNA read from the CDR3 is TGTGCCAGCAGTTTCAGGGCGGGCACCGGG. This encodes CASSFRAGTG. Given in full, the CDR3 is CASSFRAGTGQLYF.

This clone was seen a few times. A much bigger clone sits one base away, suggesting this may be a read error. The genes are named according to mouse. The missing CDR3 end, 4 residues past where the read stops, is filled in from the germline J gene. This chain joins TRBV19 and TRBJ1-2; the match to TRBD1 covers 8 bases. V lost 4 bases, J lost 3 bases, and 2 bases stayed unmatched. The CDR3 runs to 13 residues. Germline values: CDR1 FNHDT, CDR2 SITEND (reference sequence). CDR3 DNA (partial): TGTGCCAGCAGTCCAGGGGGCCACTCC. Its protein product is CASSPGGHS. The full CDR3 sequence reads CASSPGGHSDYTF.

Concerning this clone itself: Gene names follow the mouse nomenclature. The CDR3 goes on 4 residues after the read ends, and that part is filled in from the germline J gene. Other DNA sequences in this sample translate to the same CDR3. The V call is TRBV19, the J call TRBJ2-5; TRBD1 matches 7 bases. J gave up 3 bases and V 4 bases, and 5 bases lay outside the gene matches. This CDR3 has 14 residues. From germline, CDR1 is FNHDT and CDR2 SITEND (reference sequence). The chain's CDR3 is CASSLRDRQDTQYF. The part of the CDR3 DNA that was read is TGTGCCAGCAGTCTCCGGGACAGACAAGAC.

Notes on this clone: The germline and genes are mouse ones. CDR3 bases read: TGTGCTAGCAGAGGGACAGTCCAAGAC. Translation: CASRGTVQD. The CDR3 as a whole reads CASRGTVQDTQYF. This chain uses TRBV29 with TRBJ2-5; 7 nucleotides align to TRBD1. The read terminates 4 residues ahead of where the CDR3 ends, so the germline J gene completes it. Germline values: CDR1 MSHET, CDR2 SYDVDS. The CDR3 is 13 residues long. J lost 2 bases, V lost 6 bases, and 2 bases had no gene match.

In regard to this clone: Here the gene names and germline are mouse. The observed sequence ends 4 residues before the CDR3 terminus, with the missing tail filled in from the germline J gene. Other nucleotide sequences in the sample specify the same CDR3. This sequence joins TRBV13-1 and TRBJ2-7; D is perhaps TRBD1 (6 bases). Germline CDR1 NSHNY, CDR2 SYGAGN. The CDR3 spans 14 residues. V was pared by 2 bases and J by 0 bases, with 9 bases between. CDR3 region: CASSEGGSSYEQYF. Partial CDR3 DNA: TGTGCCAGCAGTGAAGGGGGTAGCTCCTAT.

This clone has a handful of counts. Gene names and germline match the mouse. Sequencing ends 4 residues short of the CDR3 end; the germline J gene provides the rest. Other DNA variants within this sample encode the same CDR3. V gene TRBV13-3 combines with J gene TRBJ2-5; maybe TRBD1 (5 bases). The CDR3 is 13 residues long. The ends were cut back, 3 bases at V and 0 bases at J, with 5 bases in the middle. Per germline, CDR1 NNHDY and CDR2 SYVADS. The CDR3 DNA, read in part, is TGTGCCAGCAGTGGGACAAACCAAGAC. Its protein is CASSGTNQD. The full CDR3 sequence reads CASSGTNQDTQYF.